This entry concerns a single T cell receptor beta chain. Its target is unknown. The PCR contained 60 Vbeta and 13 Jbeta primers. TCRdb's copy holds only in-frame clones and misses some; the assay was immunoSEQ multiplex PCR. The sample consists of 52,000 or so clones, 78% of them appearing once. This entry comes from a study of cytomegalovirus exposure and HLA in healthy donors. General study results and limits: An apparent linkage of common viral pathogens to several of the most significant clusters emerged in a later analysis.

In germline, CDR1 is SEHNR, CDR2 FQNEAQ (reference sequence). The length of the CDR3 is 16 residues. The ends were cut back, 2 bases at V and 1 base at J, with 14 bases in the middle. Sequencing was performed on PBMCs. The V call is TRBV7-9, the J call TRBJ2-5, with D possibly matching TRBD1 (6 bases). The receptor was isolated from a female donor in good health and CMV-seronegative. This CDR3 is CASSLLRQVLQETQYF. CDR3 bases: TGTGCCAGCAGCTTATTGAGACAGGTGCTCCAAGAGACCCAGTACTTC. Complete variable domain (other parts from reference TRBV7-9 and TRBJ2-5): DTGVSQNPRHKITKRGQNVTFRCDPISEHNRLYWYRQTLGQGPEFLTYFQNEAQLEKSRLLSDRFSAERPKGSFSTLEIQRTEQGDSAMYLCASSLLRQVLQETQYFGPGTRLLVL.